This TCR beta chain emerged from a study of CD8+ T cells in alopecia areata. Study as a whole: The investigators scored severity in treated patients by the percentage of affected scalp area.

The CDR3 consists of 13 residues. With 6 bases clipped from V and 3 bases from J, the junction kept 5 bases outside the gene matches. The germline gives CDR1 MNHNS, CDR2 SASEGT. Treatment specified: oral pan-JAK inhibitor, 5-10 mg twice daily. RNA was extracted and reverse transcribed into cDNA as the sequencing template. Using immunoSEQ multiplex PCR, the repertoire was profiled, and TCRdb retains in-frame clones only, with some absent. The profile shows fewer than 250,000 clones, 50% to 60% of them singletons. This sample comprised CD4+ T cells sorted from blood, obtained at week 4, from a patient treated with tofacitinib. The rearrangement joins TRBV6-1 to TRBJ2-7; 7 positions agree with TRBD1. The source of this sequence is a human donor with alopecia areata. The CDR3 sequence: CASRGDSSYEQYF. The CDR3 nucleotides read TGTGCCAGCAGGGGGGACAGTAGCTACGAGCAGTACTTC.